Following are 27 T cell receptor beta chains from one sample sequenced in a study of Ad26.COV2.S vaccination and SARS-CoV-2 variants. Treatment reported: some 20 received Ad26.COV2.S at low or high dose, single or two shots; 5 received placebo; per-sample allocation not given. Sampling happened 63 days after the first vaccine or placebo injection. The data were produced by immunoSEQ multiplex PCR, yet TCRdb's version contains in-frame clones alone and is incomplete. This sample has just under 250,000 clones, with roughly 90% found just once. The starting material was peripheral blood, obtained in a trial of Ad26.COV2.S vaccine versus placebo. The source of these receptors is a person between 18 and 65 years old who received the Ad26.COV2.S COVID-19 vaccine or a placebo.

The chain has TRBV5-1 and TRBJ2-7; 9 bases are shared with TRBD1. CDR1 SGHRS and CDR2 YFSETQ come from the germline V gene. CDR3 length: 14 amino acids. Losses at the gene ends were 4 bases for V and 4 bases for J; bases not matched to a gene: 6. The CDR3 is CASSPGTGIYEQYF. In DNA, the CDR3 is TGCGCCAGCAGCCCCGGGACAGGGATATACGAGCAGTACTTC.

V usage is TRBV6-5 and J usage is TRBJ1-2; no clear D gene. The CDR3 covers 15 residues. Looked up from germline, CDR1 is MNHEY and CDR2 is SVGAGI. Trimming stripped 0 bases from V and 5 bases from J, with 13 bases between. The CDR3 DNA reads TGTGCCAGCAGTTACTCGGACCGAACAAGATATGGCTACACCTTC. It translates to CASSYSDRTRYGYTF.

CDR3 region: CATRREVDGELFF. Written as DNA, the CDR3 is TGTGCCACACGGCGGGAGGTCGACGGGGAGCTGTTTTTT. The chain links TRBV24-1 to TRBJ2-2; TRBD2 agrees at 8 bases. Per the germline V gene, CDR1 is KGHDR and CDR2 is SFDVKD. The CDR3 spans 13 residues. J gave up 7 bases and V 10 bases, and 7 bases lay outside the gene matches.

V gene TRBV3-1 (or the pseudogene TRBV3-2) combines with J gene TRBJ2-5; a weak D match, TRBD2 (6 bases). CDR1 LGHDT and CDR2 YNNKEL come from the germline V gene (reference sequence). Trimming removed 1 base at V and 9 bases at J, with 18 bases between. The CDR3 runs 15 residues. The CDR3 reads CASSQGEVAAEPQYF. Here the CDR3 DNA reads TGTGCCAGCAGCCAAGGAGAAGTAGCGGCCGAGCCCCAGTACTTC.

The chain joins TRBV6-5 to TRBJ1-5, with D possibly matching TRBD1 (5 bases). CDR1 is MNHEY, CDR2 SVGAGI, per germline. V was pared by 4 bases and J by 7 bases, with 11 bases between. The CDR3 spans 13 residues. The CDR3 nucleotides are TGTGCCAGCAGTTGGGGCCGAGGGCAGCCCCAGCATTTT. Encoded protein: CASSWGRGQPQHF.

The CDR3, as DNA: TGCGCCAGCAGCAGGACAGGGGGCACCTACGAGCAGTACTTC. Amino acid sequence: CASSRTGGTYEQYF. This chain links TRBV5-1 with TRBJ2-7, with TRBD1 matching over 11 bases. In germline, CDR1 is SGHRS, CDR2 YFSETQ. V dropped 4 bases and J dropped 2; count of bases not matched to a gene: 2. This CDR3 comprises 14 residues.

The chain combines TRBV7-3 with TRBJ2-5; no firm D call. The V and J ends lost 6 bases and 5 bases respectively, with 13 bases between them. CDR1 and CDR2 (germline): SGHTA, FQGTGA. The CDR3 sequence is 13 residues long. The DNA for the CDR3 is TGTGCCAGCAGTCGCGCGCTTGGGGAGACCCAGTACTTC. It is translated as CASSRALGETQYF.

J is TRBJ2-1 and V is TRBV7-2; TRBD2 matches at 9 bases. The CDR3 contains 15 residues. Germline CDR1 and CDR2: SGHTA and FQGNSA. The J segment lost 5 bases and the V segment lost 2 bases, leaving 4 bases of the junction unmatched. The CDR3 loop reads CASSLMVAGDNEQFF. The CDR3 nucleotides read TGTGCCAGCAGCTTAATGGTAGCGGGGGACAATGAGCAGTTCTTC.

This clone has just one count. The J gene is TRBJ2-1, the V gene TRBV7-3; 14 bases fit TRBD2. J gave up 7 bases and V 5 bases, and 7 bases lay outside the gene matches. This CDR3 contains 16 residues. CDR1 SGHTA and CDR2 FQGTGA come from the germline V gene. CDR3: CASSPSGTSGSNEQFF. Here the CDR3 DNA reads TGTGCCAGCAGCCCGTCCGGGACTAGCGGGAGTAATGAGCAGTTCTTC.

This chain joins TRBV6-1 and TRBJ2-7; 10 bases match TRBD2. Trimming at V came to 3 bases and at J to 7 bases, leaving 9 bases not matched to a gene. The CDR3 extends over 15 amino acids. Germline lookup yields CDR1 MNHNS and CDR2 SASEGT. CDR3 residues: CASSELIAGGGEQYF. The CDR3 coding sequence is TGTGCCAGCAGTGAGTTAATAGCGGGAGGTGGTGAGCAGTACTTC.

Details on this clone: Within the sample, other DNA sequences also encode this same CDR3. The V call is TRBV7-2, the J call TRBJ2-2; 9 bases match TRBD1. Germline CDR1 and CDR2: SGHTA and FQGNSA. J was trimmed by 3 bases and V by 5 bases; bases with no gene match: 4. There are 15 residues in the CDR3. CDR3 sequence reads: CASSRDRVDTGELFF. DNA for the CDR3: TGTGCCAGCAGCCGGGACAGGGTCGACACCGGGGAGCTGTTTTTT.

CDR3 loop: CASSSQAYQPQHF. CDR3 nucleotides: TGTGCCAGTTCCTCGCAGGCCTATCAGCCCCAGCATTTT. The chain joins TRBV6-4 to TRBJ1-5; unclear D gene. V gave up 9 bases and J gave up 5 bases, with 14 bases separating them. This CDR3 is built from 13 residues. CDR1 is MRHNA and CDR2 is SNTAGT in the germline V gene.

The rearrangement uses TRBV30 and TRBJ2-3; 9 bases are a match to TRBD2. CDR3 length: 14 residues. The V segment lost 4 bases and the J segment 4 bases; nucleotides outside the gene matches: 6. Germline CDR1 GTSNPN, CDR2 SVGIG (reference sequence). The CDR3 sequence is CAWTAGGRADTQYF. In nucleotides, the CDR3 is TGTGCCTGGACTGCGGGGGGGCGGGCAGATACGCAGTATTTT.

This clone showed up just a few times. The gene calls are TRBV9 and TRBJ2-1; a weak D match, TRBD1 (5 bases). This CDR3 comprises 16 residues. Germline V gene sequence: CDR1 SGDLS, CDR2 YYNGEE. V was pared by 0 bases and J by 0 bases, with 10 bases between. The CDR3 loop reads CASSVDTQGSYNEQFF. CDR3 nucleotides: TGTGCCAGCAGCGTAGACACCCAGGGCTCCTACAATGAGCAGTTCTTC. Drawing the rest from reference TRBV9 and TRBJ2-1, the complete variable domain is DSGVTQTPKHLITATGQRVTLRCSPRSGDLSVYWYQQSLDQGLQFLIQYYNGEERAKGNILERFSAQQFPDLHSELNLSSLELGDSALYFCASSVDTQGSYNEQFFGPGTRLTVL.

This chain connects TRBV28 to TRBJ1-6, with 7 bases fitting TRBD1. Trimming took 5 bases from V and 6 from J; bases not matched to a gene: 1. From germline, CDR1 is MDHEN and CDR2 SYDVKM. This CDR3 has 13 amino acids. In nucleotides, the CDR3 is TGTGCCAGCAGTAGGGGGCTTAATTCACCCCTCCACTTT. Translating it yields CASSRGLNSPLHF.

The rearrangement joins TRBV10-3 to TRBJ2-3, with 7 bases matching TRBD2. The germline V gene has CDR1 ENHRY and CDR2 SYGVKD. J was trimmed by 6 bases and V by 6 bases; bases with no gene match: 6. The CDR3 has 13 amino acids. The CDR3 nucleotides are TGTGCCATCAGAGCGGGGAATGAGGATACGCAGTATTTT. Its translation: CAIRAGNEDTQYF.

V gene TRBV6-5 combines with J gene TRBJ2-3, with D perhaps given as TRBD1 or TRBD2 (6 bases each). V lost 6 bases, J lost 4 bases, and 17 bases lay in between. Germline CDR1 is MNHEY and CDR2 is SVGAGI. CDR3 length: 15 residues. CDR3 nucleotides: TGTGCCAGCAGCTCCGAGGGGGGACCCCCAGATACGCAGTATTTT. Its translation is CASSSEGGPPDTQYF.

This chain connects TRBV5-1 to TRBJ1-6; D call uncertain. V lost 3 bases, J lost 8 bases, and 9 bases lay in between. The CDR3 is made up of 13 amino acids. The germline V gene encodes CDR1 SGHRS and CDR2 YFSETQ. The CDR3: CASSSLTDSPLHF. The CDR3 nucleotides are TGCGCCAGCAGCTCCCTCACAGATTCACCCCTCCACTTT.

The gene calls are TRBV2 and TRBJ2-7; 8 bases agree with TRBD2. Germline V gene data show CDR1 as SNHLY and CDR2 as FYNNEI. J was trimmed by 1 base and V by 6 bases; bases with no gene match: 14. The CDR3 extends over 17 amino acids. The CDR3 nucleotides read TGTGCCAGCAGCCCACGAATACTAGCGGACAAATCCTACGAGCAGTACTTC. The encoded protein is CASSPRILADKSYEQYF.

The genes are TRBV5-1 and TRBJ1-1; possibly TRBD1 for D (5 bases). Germline V gene lookup returns CDR1 SGHRS and CDR2 YFSETQ. The CDR3 is made up of 15 amino acids. V gave up 1 base and J gave up 3 bases, with 13 bases separating them. The CDR3 bases are TGCGCCAGCAGCTTGAACGGGGGGTGGGACACTGAAGCTTTCTTT. It codes for CASSLNGGWDTEAFF.

The genes are TRBV9 and TRBJ2-1; maybe TRBD2 (5 bases). Germline CDR1 is SGDLS and CDR2 is YYNGEE. Between the trimmed V and J ends, which lost 9 bases and 1 base, there was a span of 11 bases. The CDR3 is 13 residues long. In DNA form, the CDR3 reads TGTGCCAACCGCGGGTTATCCTACAATGAGCAGTTCTTC. Translating it yields CANRGLSYNEQFF.

V gene TRBV7-9 combines with J gene TRBJ1-2; weak D call: TRBD1 (6 bases). Germline V lookup: CDR1 SEHNR, CDR2 FQNEAQ (reference sequence). The CDR3 runs 18 residues. Trimming shortened V by 0 bases and J by 6 bases, and 23 bases separated the two germline ends. CDR3 in amino acids: CASSLALMRQGRYDGYTF. CDR3 bases: TGTGCCAGCAGCTTAGCGCTAATGAGGCAGGGGAGGTATGATGGCTACACCTTC.

This clone was seen a handful of times. This chain joins TRBV19 and TRBJ2-7; the D call may be TRBD1 or TRBD2 (5 bases each). The V and J ends lost 5 bases and 2 bases respectively, with 13 bases between them. The CDR3 contains 14 residues. Germline CDR1 is LNHDA and CDR2 is SQIVND (reference sequence). This CDR3 reads CASSGPGRTYEQYF. CDR3 DNA sequence: TGTGCCAGTAGTGGCCCGGGACGGACCTACGAGCAGTACTTC. The variable domain in full, completed from reference TRBV19 and TRBJ2-7, reads DGGITQSPKYLFRKEGQNVTLSCEQNLNHDAMYWYRQDPGQGLRLIYYSQIVNDFQKGDIAEGYSVSREKKESFPLTVTSAQKNPTAFYLCASSGPGRTYEQYFGPGTRLTVT.

The V call is TRBV5-6, the J call TRBJ2-3; 8 bases match TRBD2. The CDR3 totals 15 residues. Germline V gene data show CDR1 as SGHDT and CDR2 as YYEEEE. After removal of 3 bases from V and 6 bases from J, the junction contained 9 bases not matched to a gene. The CDR3 DNA reads as TGTGCCAGCAGCTCGCTAAAGCGGGAGAAGGATACGCAGTATTTT. It translates to CASSSLKREKDTQYF.

The rearrangement links TRBV7-2 to TRBJ1-4, with 12 bases matching TRBD1. The CDR3 runs to 16 residues. The germline gives CDR1 SGHTA, CDR2 FQGNSA. The V and J ends lost 2 bases and 7 bases, in that order; junction bases with no gene match: 5. CDR3 sequence (DNA): TGTGCCAGCAGCTTAACCGGGACAGGGGGCCGTGAAAAACTGTTTTTT. Its protein product is CASSLTGTGGREKLFF.

The chain joins TRBV10-3 to TRBJ2-2, with 10 bases lining up with TRBD2. The CDR3 has 14 amino acids. V was pared by 6 bases and J by 11 bases, with 9 bases of the junction left unmatched. CDR1 is ENHRY and CDR2 is SYGVKD in the germline V gene. The CDR3 protein is CAISSGGGTDELFF. CDR3 coding DNA: TGTGCCATCAGCAGCGGGGGGGGGACTGATGAGCTGTTTTTT.

This clone showed up just once. The rearrangement joins TRBV29-1 to TRBJ2-1; D is possibly TRBD2 (6 bases). Germline assignment: CDR1 SQVTM and CDR2 ANQGSEA. The CDR3 totals 14 residues. Trimming left V 4 bases short and J 3 bases short, with 13 bases between. DNA of the CDR3: TGCAGCGTTGGATCGGGGGTGGTCTACAATGAGCAGTTCTTC. The encoded protein is CSVGSGVVYNEQFF.